This TCR beta chain emerged from a study of beta chain features in type 1 diabetes. Study context: Healthy donors and patients had similar age, gender and cell yields.

The sequenced template was cDNA made from the entire isolated RNA. Data came from immunoSEQ multiplex PCR; TCRdb stores just in-frame clones and leaves some out. The sample lists fewer than 900,000 clones, roughly 16% occurring once. CDR1 and CDR2 (germline): SQVTM, ANQGSEA. Trimming took off 5 bases at V and 5 bases at J, with 10 bases between the two ends. The CDR3 spans 12 residues. The origin of this receptor is a woman aged 18-29 years in good health. The V call is TRBV29-1, the J call TRBJ1-5; weak D call: TRBD1 (6 bases). Source material: naive CD4+ T cells from blood. The CDR3 nucleotides read TGCAGCGTTCAGGACAGCTATCAGCCCCAGCATTTT. The encoded protein is CSVQDSYQPQHF.